A single sample is the source of the 12 T cell receptor beta chains below, sequenced in a study of T cell responses to AZD1222 COVID-19 vaccine (dated by TCRdb to the early 2020s). The library came from the immunoSEQ multiplex PCR assay. This is the immuneACCESS table as TCRdb keeps it, with only in-frame sequences that have V and J called. A part of the clones is gone; compared with another copy, unresolved V genes explain less than half, and the rest is unexplained. For this sample the table gives 52,000 or so clones, of which approximately 84% were detected only once. The ten largest clones add up to approximately 30% of the sample. Per the publication, the time point label means: baseline before first vaccination. The source was peripheral blood, collected on day 0 of AZD1222 vaccination. The receptors stem from an adult in good health.

The rearrangement uses TRBV24-1 and TRBJ1-2; no clear D gene. Germline loops: CDR1 KGHDR, CDR2 SFDVKD. The CDR3 is 14 residues long. V gave up 4 bases and J gave up 1 base, with 9 bases separating them. In nucleotides, the CDR3 is TGTGCCACCAGTGAGGGCAGGCGTAACTATGGCTACACCTTC. Protein product: CATSEGRRNYGYTF.

This chain uses TRBV5-8 with TRBJ2-7; D is perhaps TRBD1 (5 bases). Trimming cost V 5 bases and J 0 bases, with 15 bases left between them. The germline V gene encodes CDR1 SGHTS and CDR2 YDEGEE. The CDR3 has 15 amino acids. The CDR3 region has the DNA TGTGCCAGCAGAGCTAGGACAAGGAGCTCCTACGAGCAGTACTTC. Protein sequence: CASRARTRSSYEQYF. Supplemented by reference TRBV5-8 and TRBJ2-7, the full variable domain reads EAGVTQSPTHLIKTRGQQATLRCSPISGHTSVYWYQQALGLGLQFLLWYDEGEERNRGNFPPRFSGRQFPNYSSELNVNALELEDSALYLCASRARTRSSYEQYFGPGTRLTVT.

The rearrangement joins TRBV7-9 to TRBJ2-6; the D is unclear. Trimming pared 2 bases from V and 4 bases from J, leaving 9 bases between. The germline CDR1 and CDR2 sequences are SEHNR and FQNEAQ (reference sequence). This CDR3 has 15 amino acids. CDR3 bases: TGTGCCAGCAGCTTAAGGGATCCCGGGGCCAACGTCCTGACTTTC. Protein product: CASSLRDPGANVLTF. Supplemented by reference TRBV7-9 and TRBJ2-6, the full variable domain reads DTGVSQNPRHKITKRGQNVTFRCDPISEHNRLYWYRQTLGQGPEFLTYFQNEAQLEKSRLLSDRFSAERPKGSFSTLEIQRTEQGDSAMYLCASSLRDPGANVLTFGAGSRLTVL.

The CDR3 is CAISESNSAREPQHF. CDR3 DNA: TGTGCCATCAGTGAGTCGAACAGCGCTAGGGAGCCCCAGCATTTT. The J gene is TRBJ1-5, the V gene TRBV10-3, with D unresolved. The length of the CDR3 is 15 residues. Germline V gene sequence: CDR1 ENHRY, CDR2 SYGVKD. Deletions cut 0 bases from V and 8 bases from J, with 14 bases between.

This chain connects TRBV18 to TRBJ1-3; possibly TRBD1 for D (6 bases). CDR1 is KGHSH and CDR2 is LQKENI in the germline V gene. Trimming removed 2 bases at V and 0 bases at J, with 11 bases between. The CDR3 covers 16 residues. CDR3 in DNA: TGTGCCAGCTCACCAGGGACACCCGACTCTGGAAACACCATATATTTT. Translated: CASSPGTPDSGNTIYF.

The CDR3: CATRGRDNYNEQFF. The DNA for the CDR3 is TGTGCCACCAGAGGCCGGGACAACTACAATGAGCAGTTCTTC. The chain links TRBV24-1 to TRBJ2-1; TRBD1 is a possible D gene (6 bases). The CDR3 has 14 residues. V was clipped by 7 bases and J by 3 bases, with 12 bases between them. Germline CDR1 and CDR2: KGHDR and SFDVKD.

V usage is TRBV4-3 and J usage is TRBJ2-1, with D perhaps matching TRBD1 (6 bases). The ends were cut back, 0 bases at V and 1 base at J, with 10 bases in the middle. CDR3 size: 16 residues. The germline CDR1 and CDR2 sequences are LGHNA and YSLEER. CDR3 region: CASSQDRGRSYNEQFF. The CDR3 DNA reads as TGCGCCAGCAGCCAAGACAGGGGAAGGTCCTACAATGAGCAGTTCTTC.

The CDR3 nucleotides read TGTGCCAGCAGCCCCGGACAGACTAGATACGAGCAGTACTTC. Protein sequence: CASSPGQTRYEQYF. The rearrangement uses TRBV3-1 (or the pseudogene TRBV3-2) and TRBJ2-7; TRBD1 or TRBD2 may be the D gene (6 bases each). Per germline, CDR1 LGHDT and CDR2 YNNKEL (reference sequence). There are 14 residues in the CDR3. Trimming took 4 bases from V and 4 from J, leaving 14 bases between them.

CDR3 sequence reads: CASSLCLRRVVRSYEQYF. Written as DNA, the CDR3 is TGTGCCAGCAGTTTATGTTTAAGGAGGGTAGTTCGTTCCTACGAGCAGTACTTC. The chain recombines TRBV27 with TRBJ2-7; D is possibly TRBD2 (6 bases). Trimming removed 1 base from V and 1 base from J, with 20 bases in between. The germline V gene has CDR1 MNHEY and CDR2 SMNVEV (reference sequence). The CDR3 has 18 amino acids.

The chain links TRBV4-2 to TRBJ2-1; 7 bases are a match to TRBD1. After removal of 4 bases from V and 6 bases from J, the junction contained 12 bases not matched to a gene. Germline loops: CDR1 LGHNA, CDR2 YNFKEQ. The CDR3 contains 16 residues. The CDR3 DNA is TGTGCCAGCAGCCCACAGGGGTTTGCGACGGGCAATGAGCAGTTCTTC. This codes for CASSPQGFATGNEQFF.

This clone came up a few times. The CDR3 is CASSYELAGGLMQFF. CDR3 in DNA: TGTGCCAGCAGTTACGAGCTAGCGGGAGGGTTGATGCAGTTCTTC. The gene calls are TRBV6-2 or TRBV6-3 and TRBJ2-1; 12 bases align to TRBD2. Trimming took 2 bases from V and 12 from J; bases not matched to a gene: 8. Germline lookup yields CDR1 MNHEY and CDR2 SVGEGT. This CDR3 is 15 amino acids long.

The chain is built from TRBV28 and TRBJ1-1; 8 nucleotides agree with TRBD1. The germline CDR1 and CDR2 sequences are MDHEN and SYDVKM. V shed 5 bases and J 7 bases; nucleotides not matched to a gene: 0. The CDR3 extends over 11 amino acids. CDR3 sequence reads: CASSDRGEAFF. The CDR3 region has the DNA TGTGCCAGCAGTGACAGGGGTGAAGCTTTCTTT.